Listed here are 30 T cell receptor beta chains from one sample, sequenced in a study of T cells in Graves' hyperthyroidism and ophthalmopathy. Using RNA transcripts as the source, TCR beta CDR3 regions were amplified. The TCR CDR3 first-round RT-PCR relied on the HTBI primer set. TCRdb processed the multiplex PCR reads anew with MiXCR; each CDR3 protein has one entry. The repertoire includes around 200,000 distinct CDR3 sequences, about 18% of them detected once, and about two fifths sits in the top ten. Sequenced input: blood. The receptors were gathered from a man aged 35-49 years with Graves' hyperthyroidism.

This clonotype was observed at least ten times. The rearrangement joins TRBV6-2 or TRBV6-3 to TRBJ1-1; D remains unclear. Germline V gene sequence: CDR1 MNHEY, CDR2 SVGEGT. This CDR3 is built from 16 residues. V gave up 0 bases and J gave up 1 base, with 12 bases separating them. This CDR3 is CASSYSKPGPNTEAFF. CDR3 sequence (DNA): TGTGCCAGCAGTTACTCGAAACCCGGACCGAACACTGAAGCTTTCTTT.

The rearrangement links TRBV5-1 to TRBJ2-7; unclear D gene. The V gene lost 4 bases and the J gene lost 2 bases, with 19 bases spanning the gap. The CDR3 loop spans 16 amino acids. Germline V gives CDR1 SGHRS, CDR2 YFSETQ. Here the CDR3 DNA reads TGCGCCAGCAGCCAATTGGACCTTTTTATAACCTACGAGCAGTACTTC. It is translated as CASSQLDLFITYEQYF.

This clonotype appeared a few times. The rearrangement links TRBV15 to TRBJ2-3; 8 bases are shared with TRBD1. In germline, CDR1 is LNHNV, CDR2 YYDKDF (reference sequence). The CDR3 has 13 residues. V dropped 4 bases and J dropped 10; count of bases not matched to a gene: 7. CDR3 region: CATSTDRGSSQYF. The CDR3 bases are TGTGCCACCAGCACCGACAGGGGAAGTTCGCAGTATTTT.

About this clonotype itself: The junction and the germline gene differ at one end; a read error may be behind it. This chain's CDR3 is CASNPSSGGGTDTQYF. DNA for the CDR3: TGTGCCAGCAACCCATCTAGCGGGGGGGGCACAGATACGCAGTACTTT. This chain uses TRBV3-1 with TRBJ2-3; 12 positions match TRBD2. Germline V gives CDR1 LGHDT, CDR2 YNNKEL (reference sequence). The CDR3 covers 16 residues.

The chain is built from TRBV28 and TRBJ1-1, with TRBD1 identical over 10 bases. Germline assignment: CDR1 MDHEN and CDR2 SYDVKM. The CDR3 has 12 residues. With V trimmed by 6 bases and J by 7 bases, 2 bases remained unmatched. The DNA for the CDR3 is TGTGCCAGCAGCGGGACAGGGGTTGAAGCTTTCTTT. This encodes CASSGTGVEAFF.

The sample holds many counts of this clonotype. The CDR3 sequence is CASSLVYPRSPLHF. CDR3 nucleotides: TGTGCCAGCAGCTTAGTGTACCCCAGATCACCCCTCCACTTT. V and J are TRBV11-2 and TRBJ1-6; D gene ambiguous. The germline V gene encodes CDR1 SGHAT and CDR2 FQNNGV. This CDR3 has 14 residues. V lost 1 base to trimming and J lost 10 bases, with 11 bases between them.

The rearrangement links TRBV7-6 to TRBJ2-7, with TRBD2 matching over 14 bases. The V segment lost 3 bases and the J segment 2 bases; nucleotides outside the gene matches: 3. The CDR3 loop spans 16 amino acids. CDR1 and CDR2 (germline): SGHVS, FNYEAQ. The CDR3 loop is CASSFGLAGGTYEQYF. The CDR3 DNA reads TGTGCCAGCAGCTTTGGACTAGCGGGAGGTACCTACGAGCAGTACTTC.

This clonotype was seen repeatedly, ten times or more. J is TRBJ1-1 and V is TRBV2, with D perhaps TRBD1 (5 bases). The V and J ends lost 7 bases and 4 bases respectively, with 16 bases between them. Per the germline V gene, CDR1 is SNHLY and CDR2 is FYNNEI. This CDR3 is built from 14 residues. The CDR3 reads CASKDRGGGTEAFF. The CDR3 bases are TGTGCCAGCAAGGACCGTGGGGGTGGCACTGAAGCTTTCTTT.

This clonotype was picked up many times. V is TRBV6-1 and J is TRBJ2-1, with 9 bases fitting TRBD1. The CDR3 covers 15 residues. Germline V lookup: CDR1 MNHNS, CDR2 SASEGT. V trimming: 5 bases; J trimming: 8 bases; junction bases outside the gene matches: 10. CDR3 coding DNA: TGTGCCAGCAGTCGACCGGGACAGGGCCGGCATGAGCAGTTCTTC. Translation: CASSRPGQGRHEQFF.

This clonotype was found many times. The genes are TRBV7-9 and TRBJ2-7; D is unresolved. From germline, CDR1 is SEHNR and CDR2 FQNEAQ (reference sequence). CDR3 length equals 13 residues. V lost 4 bases and J lost 0, with 7 bases in between. This chain's CDR3 is CASSSENSYEQYF. CDR3 nucleotides: TGTGCCAGCAGCTCCGAGAACTCCTACGAGCAGTACTTC. Complete variable domain (other parts from reference TRBV7-9 and TRBJ2-7): DTGVSQNPRHKITKRGQNVTFRCDPISEHNRLYWYRQTLGQGPEFLTYFQNEAQLEKSRLLSDRFSAERPKGSFSTLEIQRTEQGDSAMYLCASSSENSYEQYFGPGTRLTVT.

This clonotype was counted many times. J is TRBJ2-7 and V is TRBV20-1; D is unresolved. The V gene lost 3 bases and the J gene lost 4 bases, with 10 bases spanning the gap. CDR1 and CDR2 from the germline V gene are DFQATT and SNEGSKA (reference sequence). This CDR3 region has 12 residues. CDR3 bases: TGCAGTGCTAGTACGATGCTGTACGAGCAGTACTTC. The encoded protein is CSASTMLYEQYF.

This clonotype was seen repeatedly, ten times or more. The V call is TRBV27, the J call TRBJ2-5; TRBD2 aligns across 8 bases. Germline V gives CDR1 MNHEY, CDR2 SMNVEV (reference sequence). The V segment lost 0 bases and the J segment 4 bases; nucleotides outside the gene matches: 7. CDR3 length equals 16 residues. This CDR3 reads CASSLSFGGAGETQYF. The CDR3 DNA is TGTGCCAGCAGTTTATCGTTCGGGGGGGCCGGAGAGACCCAGTACTTC.

This chain links TRBV6-2 or TRBV6-3 with TRBJ1-4; no firm D call. Germline-derived CDR1 and CDR2 are MNHEY and SVGEGT. Trimming cost V 4 bases and J 7 bases, with 13 bases left between them. The CDR3 consists of 14 residues. The CDR3 spells CASSSRMASEKLFF. The DNA of the CDR3 is TGTGCCAGCAGTTCCCGTATGGCGAGTGAAAAACTGTTTTTT.

This clonotype was counted a single time. The rearrangement joins TRBV29-1 to TRBJ2-2; D not resolved. The CDR3 spans 11 residues. CDR1 is SQVTM, CDR2 ANQGSEA, per germline. V lost 4 bases to trimming and J lost 8 bases, with 8 bases between them. CDR3 in DNA: TGCAGCGTTGGTTGGGGTGGGGAGCTGTTTTTT. It translates to CSVGWGGELFF.

This sequence joins TRBV19 and TRBJ1-1, with TRBD1 matching over 9 bases. CDR3 size: 14 residues. V shed 6 bases and J 4 bases; nucleotides not matched to a gene: 6. The germline V gene encodes CDR1 LNHDA and CDR2 SQIVND (reference sequence). The CDR3: CASSLQGAVTEAFF. The CDR3 DNA reads TGTGCCAGTAGCTTACAGGGGGCGGTCACTGAAGCTTTCTTT.

This clonotype was counted at least ten times. V and J are TRBV7-9 and TRBJ1-5; TRBD1 matches 7 bases. Germline CDR1 reads SEHNR; CDR2 reads FQNEAQ (reference sequence). The CDR3 has 14 amino acids. Trimming removed 5 bases from V and 5 bases from J; junction bases left unmatched: 6. The CDR3 loop is CASSRDSGYQPQHF. DNA for the CDR3: TGTGCCAGCAGCCGGGACAGCGGGTATCAGCCCCAGCATTTT.

The rearrangement joins TRBV14 to TRBJ1-3; no reliable D call. This CDR3 is built from 15 residues. Germline V gene lookup returns CDR1 SGHDN and CDR2 FVKESK. Trimming took off 5 bases at V and 0 bases at J, with 11 bases between the two ends. The CDR3 region has the DNA TGTGCCAGCAGCTTACGTCATTTCTCTGGAAACACCATATATTTT. It yields the protein CASSLRHFSGNTIYF.

This clonotype was counted ten times or more. V usage is TRBV7-9 and J usage is TRBJ2-7; D might be TRBD2 (6 bases). The germline CDR1 and CDR2 sequences are SEHNR and FQNEAQ (reference sequence). This CDR3 comprises 16 residues. The V end lost 5 bases, the J end lost 6 bases, and 23 bases lay between the germline ends. The CDR3 loop is CASSPTPGLGLGEQYF. CDR3 nucleotide sequence: TGTGCCAGCAGCCCTACGCCGGGACTGGGTTTGGGCGAGCAGTACTTC.

This chain connects TRBV10-2 to TRBJ2-7, with 7 positions matching TRBD1. The CDR3 consists of 16 residues. Germline-derived CDR1 and CDR2 are WSHSY and SAAADI. After removal of 6 bases from V and 2 bases from J, the junction contained 13 bases not matched to a gene. CDR3 sequence: CASSESSGTVPYEQYF. CDR3 nucleotide sequence: TGCGCCAGCAGCGAAAGTTCCGGGACAGTACCCTACGAGCAGTACTTC.

The chain is built from TRBV11-1 and TRBJ2-6; a weak D match, TRBD1 (6 bases). Trimming stripped 3 bases from V and 0 bases from J, with 33 bases between. Germline assignment: CDR1 SGHAT and CDR2 FQDESV (reference sequence). There are 24 residues in the CDR3. In DNA form, the CDR3 reads TGTGCCAGCAGCTTCCCCGCCCTACGGTCAGGGTCCCTTAGAGGGGGCTCTGGGGCCAACGTCCTGACTTTC. Translation gives CASSFPALRSGSLRGGSGANVLTF.

This clonotype was seen at least ten times. V usage is TRBV28 and J usage is TRBJ1-1; D not resolved. Germline-derived CDR1 and CDR2 are MDHEN and SYDVKM. The CDR3 length is 11 residues. V lost 7 bases and J 3 bases, leaving 6 bases between the germline ends. CDR3 sequence reads: CASTGYTEAFF. DNA for the CDR3: TGTGCCAGCACGGGCTACACTGAAGCTTTCTTT.

The V call is TRBV27, the J call TRBJ1-4, with D tentatively TRBD1 (5 bases). The CDR3 has 17 residues. Germline loops: CDR1 MNHEY, CDR2 SMNVEV (reference sequence). With 1 base removed from V and 4 bases from J, the gap between germline ends came to 16 bases. The CDR3 loop is CASSLWEGGTFNEKLFF. The CDR3 nucleotides are TGTGCCAGCAGTTTATGGGAAGGAGGGACTTTTAATGAAAAACTGTTTTTT.

This clonotype showed up just a few times. The V call is TRBV5-6, the J call TRBJ2-1, with 10 bases matching TRBD2. The germline V gene encodes CDR1 SGHDT and CDR2 YYEEEE. The CDR3 covers 19 residues. With 1 base clipped from V and 4 bases from J, the junction kept 14 bases outside the gene matches. CDR3 loop: CASSLFGASGSTRYNEQFF. CDR3 sequence (DNA): TGTGCCAGCAGCTTGTTCGGGGCTAGCGGGAGCACCAGGTACAATGAGCAGTTCTTC.

This clonotype was seen a handful of times. This sequence joins TRBV5-1 and TRBJ2-5; no definite D call. This CDR3 is 15 amino acids long. CDR1 SGHRS and CDR2 YFSETQ come from the germline V gene. Deletions cut 3 bases from V and 1 base from J, with 13 bases between. The CDR3 DNA reads as TGCGCCAGCAGCTCGGACGTATGGGGCCAAGAGACCCAGTACTTC. As protein: CASSSDVWGQETQYF.

This clonotype was seen ten or more times. The V gene is TRBV11-3, the J gene TRBJ2-2; D not resolved. With 0 bases removed from V and 4 bases from J, the gap between germline ends came to 6 bases. The germline V gene has CDR1 SGHNT and CDR2 YENEEA. The CDR3 consists of 14 residues. In DNA, the CDR3 is TGTGCCAGCAGCTTAGAGCGAGGCACCGGGGAGCTGTTTTTT. Translated: CASSLERGTGELFF.

The rearrangement uses TRBV5-1 and TRBJ1-2; D might be TRBD1 (6 bases). The CDR3 loop spans 15 amino acids. Trimming pared 4 bases from V and 0 bases from J, leaving 13 bases between. Germline values: CDR1 SGHRS, CDR2 YFSETQ. The CDR3: CASSPEGGANYGYTF. In DNA, the CDR3 is TGCGCCAGCAGCCCCGAGGGGGGTGCTAACTATGGCTACACCTTC.

The table lists this clonotype with many counts. V gene TRBV18 combines with J gene TRBJ1-1; D remains unclear. The CDR3 is 13 residues long. V lost 2 bases and J lost 0, with 4 bases in between. Germline V CDR1 and CDR2: KGHSH, LQKENI. The CDR3 region is CASSPAMNTEAFF. For the CDR3, the DNA is TGTGCCAGCTCACCAGCCATGAACACTGAAGCTTTCTTT.

This clonotype was seen ten or more times. The gene calls are TRBV28 and TRBJ1-2, with no clear D. The CDR3 runs 19 residues. Deletions cut 5 bases from V and 5 bases from J, with 30 bases between. CDR1 is MDHEN and CDR2 is SYDVKM in the germline V gene. The CDR3 protein is CASSRMYPGATDITYGYTF. CDR3 in DNA: TGTGCCAGCAGTCGAATGTACCCCGGTGCCACAGACATAACTTATGGCTACACCTTC.

The chain combines TRBV9 with TRBJ1-6; D is possibly TRBD1 (6 bases). The CDR3 spans 15 residues. V lost 0 bases and J 7 bases, leaving 11 bases between the germline ends. Germline CDR1 reads SGDLS; CDR2 reads YYNGEE. The CDR3 nucleotides read TGTGCCAGCAGCGTAGGAGGGACATCGAATTCACCCCTCCACTTT. Protein sequence: CASSVGGTSNSPLHF.

This clonotype showed up many times. The rearrangement joins TRBV3-1 to TRBJ1-2; no clear D. Between the trimmed V and J ends, which lost 0 bases and 4 bases, there was a span of 12 bases. There are 15 residues in the CDR3. Germline CDR1 and CDR2: LGHDT and YNNKEL (reference sequence). CDR3: CASSQDDRALYGYTF. CDR3 coding DNA: TGTGCCAGCAGCCAAGATGACCGAGCTCTCTATGGCTACACCTTC.